This entry lists 13 T cell receptor beta chains sequenced from one sample in a study of blood T cell repertoires in COVID-19. Here immunoSEQ multiplex PCR was the method, and the copy in TCRdb shows in-frame clones only, minus some. The profile shows about 200,000 clones, roughly 80% of them singletons. Sequencing was performed on peripheral blood. Every receptor here comes from a woman of 80 years or more with acute or convalescent COVID-19.

The rearrangement links TRBV28 to TRBJ1-1; tentative D call: TRBD1 (6 bases). The V end lost 7 bases, the J end lost 1 base, and 13 bases lay between the germline ends. CDR1 is MDHEN and CDR2 is SYDVKM in the germline V gene. This CDR3 comprises 14 residues. The CDR3 loop is CASTSGQTNTEAFF. The CDR3 bases are TGTGCCAGCACCTCGGGACAAACGAACACTGAAGCTTTCTTT.

This rearrangement joins TRBV27 to TRBJ2-1; 9 positions match TRBD2. This CDR3 is 18 amino acids long. Trimming removed 4 bases from V and 6 bases from J; junction bases left unmatched: 16. The germline V gene encodes CDR1 MNHEY and CDR2 SMNVEV (reference sequence). In DNA, the CDR3 is TGTGCCAGCAGTTCCCCTTATACTTATAGCGGGAGAAGCAATGAGCAGTTCTTC. It translates to CASSSPYTYSGRSNEQFF.

This clone appeared a single time. The V and J genes are TRBV20-1 and TRBJ2-1; 9 nucleotides align to TRBD2. The CDR3 is 13 amino acids. In germline, CDR1 is DFQATT, CDR2 SNEGSKA (reference sequence). Unmatched junction bases numbered 3, after V lost 3 bases and J lost 6 bases. CDR3 sequence (DNA): TGCAGTGCTAGTAGCGGGGGAATCAATGAGCAGTTCTTC. It codes for CSASSGGINEQFF.

The chain recombines TRBV6-6 with TRBJ2-5; 10 bases line up with TRBD1. The germline CDR1 and CDR2 sequences are MNHNY and SVGAGI (reference sequence). V was clipped by 7 bases and J by 2 bases; unmatched bases: 7. This CDR3 contains 15 residues. The CDR3 DNA reads TGTGCCAGCACCTCGACAGGGGGCAGACAAGAGACCCAGTACTTC. Its translation: CASTSTGGRQETQYF.

The chain has TRBV5-1 and TRBJ1-6; 7 bases agree with TRBD1. The CDR3 spans 16 residues. V dropped 1 base and J dropped 10; count of bases not matched to a gene: 11. Germline lookup yields CDR1 SGHRS and CDR2 YFSETQ. In DNA form, the CDR3 reads TGCGCCAGCAGCTTGCAGGGGGTCACAAGAGACTCACCCCTCCACTTT. It yields the protein CASSLQGVTRDSPLHF.

DNA of the CDR3: TGTGCCAGCCGGCGGGAGGGGACGAACACCGGGGAGCTGTTTTTT. Translating it yields CASRREGTNTGELFF. The chain uses TRBV2 and TRBJ2-2; 9 positions agree with TRBD2. With 8 bases clipped from V and 0 bases from J, the junction kept 4 bases outside the gene matches. Germline CDR1 SNHLY, CDR2 FYNNEI. The length of the CDR3 is 15 residues. Together with reference TRBV2 and TRBJ2-2, the CDR3 gives the full variable domain: EPEVTQTPSHQVTQMGQEVILRCVPISNHLYFYWYRQILGQKVEFLVSFYNNEISEKSEIFDDQFSVERPDGSNFTLKIRSTKLEDSAMYFCASRREGTNTGELFFGEGSRLTVL.

The J gene is TRBJ2-5, the V gene TRBV29-1; 7 bases align to TRBD1. The trim removed 8 bases at V and 2 bases at J, leaving 5 bases unmatched. The CDR3 consists of 12 residues. In germline, CDR1 is SQVTM, CDR2 ANQGSEA. Here the CDR3 DNA reads TGCAGCTCAAAGACAGGGCAAGAGACCCAGTACTTC. Its translation: CSSKTGQETQYF.

CDR3 nucleotide sequence: TGTGCCAGTACCGGACAGGGGGACACCGGGGAGCTGTTTTTT. Translation: CASTGQGDTGELFF. V and J are TRBV19 and TRBJ2-2; 10 bases fit TRBD1. V was pared by 7 bases and J by 3 bases, with 2 bases of the junction left unmatched. CDR3 length equals 14 residues. The V gene's germline CDR1 is LNHDA and CDR2 SQIVND (reference sequence).

V usage is TRBV19 and J usage is TRBJ2-5, with D perhaps TRBD1 (6 bases). CDR3 length: 13 residues. V was trimmed by 7 bases and J by 4 bases, leaving 13 bases between them. CDR1 is LNHDA, CDR2 SQIVND, per germline (reference sequence). For the CDR3, the DNA is TGTGCCAGTACCGGGTCCAGGGGAGAGACCCAGTACTTC. Translation: CASTGSRGETQYF.

The rearrangement uses TRBV3-1 (or the pseudogene TRBV3-2) and TRBJ1-2, with D tentatively TRBD1 (6 bases). V lost 1 base to trimming and J lost 2 bases, with 17 bases between them. The CDR3 covers 17 residues. The germline V gene has CDR1 LGHDT and CDR2 YNNKEL (reference sequence). The CDR3 nucleotides are TGTGCCAGCAGCCAAGGACTTTCTACCCAGGGGAACTATGGCTACACCTTC. Amino acid sequence: CASSQGLSTQGNYGYTF.

This clone was found a few times. The gene calls are TRBV6-5 and TRBJ1-2; possibly TRBD1 for D (5 bases). The germline V gene has CDR1 MNHEY and CDR2 SVGAGI. Trimming pared 8 bases from V and 0 bases from J, leaving 13 bases between. This CDR3 contains 14 residues. The CDR3: CASSPPGANYGYTF. CDR3 sequence (DNA): TGTGCCAGCTCCCCCCCGGGGGCTAACTATGGCTACACCTTC.

This clone appeared a few times. V gene TRBV5-6 combines with J gene TRBJ1-6; perhaps TRBD1 as D (6 bases). CDR3 length equals 17 residues. V gave up 2 bases and J gave up 5 bases, with 17 bases separating them. Germline values: CDR1 SGHDT, CDR2 YYEEEE. The CDR3 loop reads CASSFWGQQLDNSPLHF. CDR3 nucleotide sequence: TGTGCCAGCAGCTTTTGGGGGCAGCAACTCGATAATTCACCCCTCCACTTT. The complete variable domain, with remaining parts taken from reference TRBV5-6 and TRBJ1-6, reads DAGVTQSPTHLIKTRGQQVTLRCSPKSGHDTVSWYQQALGQGPQFIFQYYEEEERQRGNFPDRFSGHQFPNYSSELNVNALLLGDSALYLCASSFWGQQLDNSPLHFGNGTRLTVT.

The genes are TRBV3-1 (or the pseudogene TRBV3-2) and TRBJ2-5, with D perhaps matching TRBD2 (8 bases). Germline CDR1 and CDR2: LGHDT and YNNKEL (reference sequence). Between the trimmed V and J ends, which lost 4 bases and 5 bases, there was a span of 17 bases. The CDR3 extends over 15 amino acids. CDR3 bases: TGTGCCAGCAGCCGCCCGGGAGGGGGCCTCGAGACCCAGTACTTC. Translating it yields CASSRPGGGLETQYF.